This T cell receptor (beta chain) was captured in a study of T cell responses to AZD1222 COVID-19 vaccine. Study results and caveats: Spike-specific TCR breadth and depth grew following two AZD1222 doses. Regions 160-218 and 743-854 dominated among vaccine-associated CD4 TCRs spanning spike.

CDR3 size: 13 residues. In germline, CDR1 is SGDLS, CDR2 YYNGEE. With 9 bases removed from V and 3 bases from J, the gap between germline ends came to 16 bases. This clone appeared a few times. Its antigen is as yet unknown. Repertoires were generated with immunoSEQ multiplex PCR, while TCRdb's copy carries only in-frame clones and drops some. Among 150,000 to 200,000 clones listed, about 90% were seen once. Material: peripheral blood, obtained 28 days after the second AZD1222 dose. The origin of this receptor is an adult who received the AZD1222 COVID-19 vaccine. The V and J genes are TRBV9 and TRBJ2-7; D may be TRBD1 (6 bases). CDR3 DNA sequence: TGTGCCAACCCAACCGGACAGTACTACGAGCAGTACTTC. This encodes CANPTGQYYEQYF.